Given below is one T cell receptor beta chain in context. This sample was taken from a study of blood T cell repertoires in COVID-19. As for the study in general: The study drew acute and convalescent COVID-19 samples from the United States, Italy and Spain.

In the source study's methods: Quantification of nucleated cells was approximated via reference gene primer amplification. TCRdb's table, derived via immunoSEQ multiplex PCR, lists solely in-frame clones and lacks some. The V and J calls and the clone size are those of that table, but D and trimming were determined from the DNA. The table records some 150,000 clones, more than 65% of them present only once. Two negative PCRs, clearance, or symptom resolution characterized the recovered Cohort 3 donors. V was clipped by 4 bases and J by 6 bases, with 17 bases between them. CDR3 size: 14 residues. Per the germline V gene, CDR1 is SGHNT and CDR2 is YYREEE (reference sequence).

Material: PBMCs or T cells enriched from blood (not recorded which). The chain joins TRBV5-4 to TRBJ2-7; TRBD1 is a possible D gene (6 bases). The receptor was derived from a man in his fifties or sixties who had recovered from COVID-19. This CDR3 is CASSTGTLYTEQYF. In nucleotides, the CDR3 is TGTGCCAGCAGCACCGGGACATTATATACCGAGCAGTACTTC.